Each of the 8 T cell receptor beta chains below was sequenced from the same sample in a study of T cell changes during pregnancy in multiple sclerosis. Libraries were prepared by immunoSEQ multiplex PCR; TCRdb keeps only in-frame clonotypes and omits some of them. In the table there are about 20,000 clones, about 89% of which are singletons. This specimen was CD8+ T cells from peripheral blood mononuclear cells, taken in the second trimester of pregnancy. These receptors came from a female donor in good health, enrolled as a control in a pregnancy study.

The chain carries TRBV7-9 and TRBJ1-4; D is undetermined. The V and J ends lost 5 bases and 8 bases respectively, with 3 bases between them. Germline assignment: CDR1 SEHNR and CDR2 FQNEAQ (reference sequence). The length of the CDR3 is 10 residues. The CDR3: CASSPEKLFF. CDR3 DNA sequence: TGTGCCAGCAGCCCAGAAAAACTGTTTTTT.

V usage is TRBV27 and J usage is TRBJ2-1; maybe TRBD2 (5 bases). V was clipped by 6 bases and J by 6 bases, with 15 bases between them. This CDR3 is built from 14 residues. CDR1 and CDR2 from the germline V gene are MNHEY and SMNVEV (reference sequence). The CDR3 DNA sequence: TGTGCCAGCAGGTGGTCCGCGGGTTCCAATGAGCAGTTCTTC. Protein sequence: CASRWSAGSNEQFF.

This clone came up once. The chain uses TRBV5-1 and TRBJ1-2; D is unclear. V shed 5 bases and J shed 2 bases, with 10 bases lying between them. Germline CDR1 reads SGHRS; CDR2 reads YFSETQ. This CDR3 region has 13 residues. CDR3 in DNA: TGCGCCAGCAGTACTACGGAAAACTATGGCTACACCTTC. As protein: CASSTTENYGYTF.

The chain uses TRBV11-2 and TRBJ2-7; 10 positions agree with TRBD2. The trim removed 3 bases at V and 1 base at J, leaving 3 bases unmatched. The CDR3 has 15 residues. Per the germline V gene, CDR1 is SGHAT and CDR2 is FQNNGV. The CDR3 region has the DNA TGTGCCAGCAGCTTCGGACTAGCGGATTCCTACGAGCAGTACTTC. Amino acids: CASSFGLADSYEQYF.

J is TRBJ2-7 and V is TRBV10-3, with D tentatively TRBD2 (5 bases). Germline CDR1 reads ENHRY; CDR2 reads SYGVKD. The CDR3 length is 13 residues. Trimming took 8 bases from V and 0 from J, leaving 11 bases between them. CDR3 DNA: TGTGCCATCCAGGACCGGGACTCCTACGAGCAGTACTTC. Its translation is CAIQDRDSYEQYF.

The rearrangement joins TRBV7-8 to TRBJ2-5; 10 nucleotides line up with TRBD1. From germline, CDR1 is SGHVS and CDR2 FQNEAQ. The trim removed 5 bases at V and 3 bases at J, leaving 6 bases unmatched. The CDR3 is 15 residues long. CDR3 DNA sequence: TGTGCCAGCAGCCCGCACGGGACAGGGGAAGAGACCCAGTACTTC. Its protein is CASSPHGTGEETQYF.

J is TRBJ2-1 and V is TRBV19; 12 bases agree with TRBD2. V dropped 4 bases and J dropped 6; count of bases not matched to a gene: 4. Germline assignment: CDR1 LNHDA and CDR2 SQIVND (reference sequence). The CDR3 length is 15 residues. The CDR3: CASSKTSGGSNEQFF. CDR3 coding DNA: TGTGCCAGTAGTAAAACTAGCGGGGGGTCCAATGAGCAGTTCTTC.

Here the CDR3 reads CASSAQQKNTEAFF. The CDR3 DNA reads as TGTGCCAGCAGTGCCCAACAGAAGAACACTGAAGCTTTCTTT. The chain uses TRBV27 and TRBJ1-1; D not resolved. The CDR3 sequence is 14 residues long. Germline values: CDR1 MNHEY, CDR2 SMNVEV (reference sequence). Between the trimmed V and J ends, which lost 5 bases and 1 base, there was a span of 11 bases.